This T cell receptor (beta chain) emerged from a study of neurological immune-mediated disorders. This clonotype appeared many times. TCRdb reprocessed the 5' RACE reads with MiXCR, giving one entry per CDR3 protein. This table has 60,000 to 90,000 distinct CDR3 sequences, around 9.6% appearing once. This CDR3 comprises 15 residues. In germline, CDR1 is SGHRS, CDR2 YFSETQ. V lost 1 base to trimming and J lost 3 bases, with 14 bases between them. This sample's time point: longitudinal time-point 1 (baseline). J is TRBJ2-7 and V is TRBV5-1, with D unclear. The sequence was collected from a man younger than 45 in good health. The sequencing input was PBMCs. The CDR3 bases are TGCGCCAGCAGCTTGAGCTTTCAAGGATACTACGAGCAGTACTTC. Translated, it gives CASSLSFQGYYEQYF. The full variable domain, its missing parts supplied by reference TRBV5-1 and TRBJ2-7, is KAGVTQTPRYLIKTRGQQVTLSCSPISGHRSVSWYQQTPGQGLQFLFEYFSETQRNKGNFPGRFSGRQFSNSRSEMNVSTLELGDSALYLCASSLSFQGYYEQYFGPGTRLTVT.